The 14 T cell receptor beta chains listed next were all sequenced from one sample in a study of blood T cell repertoires in COVID-19. The protocol was immunoSEQ multiplex PCR, while the TCRdb copy is restricted to in-frame clones and leaves out a portion. The sample lists 90,000 to 120,000 clones; 70% to 85% were seen once. The sample taken for sequencing was peripheral blood. Source of these receptors: a woman of 80 years or more with active or convalescent COVID-19.

The chain carries TRBV2 and TRBJ1-4; D not resolved. This CDR3 has 15 residues. V was shortened by 5 bases and J by 3 bases, with 13 bases between the two germline ends. Per germline, CDR1 SNHLY and CDR2 FYNNEI. The CDR3 coding sequence is TGTGCCAGCAGTAGTGAGGGTTTGGCTAATGAAAAACTGTTTTTT. This encodes CASSSEGLANEKLFF.

The chain has TRBV7-9 and TRBJ1-1; 12 bases map to TRBD1. V dropped 5 bases and J dropped 8; count of bases not matched to a gene: 9. This CDR3 is 15 amino acids long. Germline assignment: CDR1 SEHNR and CDR2 FQNEAQ (reference sequence). The CDR3 coding sequence is TGTGCCAGCAGCCCGGGGGGACAGGGGGCGAGAGAAGCTTTCTTT. This gives the protein CASSPGGQGAREAFF.

This sequence joins TRBV5-4 and TRBJ2-3, with D uncertain. V was pared by 5 bases and J by 5 bases, with 21 bases between. The CDR3 totals 16 residues. Germline-derived CDR1 and CDR2 are SGHNT and YYREEE (reference sequence). CDR3 loop: CASRRMGSRSQDTQYF. The CDR3 coding sequence is TGTGCCAGCAGGAGAATGGGCTCACGGTCACAAGATACGCAGTATTTT.

This chain joins TRBV19 and TRBJ2-3; perhaps D is TRBD1 or TRBD2 (7 bases each). The CDR3 totals 17 residues. V lost 4 bases and J lost 2, with 19 bases in between. Per the germline V gene, CDR1 is LNHDA and CDR2 is SQIVND (reference sequence). The CDR3 DNA is TGTGCCAGTAGTACAGACAGGGAGGGAAGTAACACAGATACGCAGTATTTT. As protein: CASSTDREGSNTDTQYF. The full variable domain, completed using reference TRBV19 and TRBJ2-3, is DGGITQSPKYLFRKEGQNVTLSCEQNLNHDAMYWYRQDPGQGLRLIYYSQIVNDFQKGDIAEGYSVSREKKESFPLTVTSAQKNPTAFYLCASSTDREGSNTDTQYFGPGTRLTVL.

The rearrangement joins TRBV19 to TRBJ1-5; D is possibly TRBD1 (6 bases). Trimming pared 3 bases from V and 0 bases from J, leaving 15 bases between. The CDR3 is 17 amino acids. Germline loops: CDR1 LNHDA, CDR2 SQIVND (reference sequence). The CDR3 DNA sequence: TGTGCCAGTAGTATCCCCGACAGGTCTTATAGCAATCAGCCCCAGCATTTT. Amino acid sequence: CASSIPDRSYSNQPQHF.

This clone was counted a single time. The chain couples TRBV6-5 to TRBJ1-2, with D possibly matching TRBD1 (6 bases). This CDR3 is 14 amino acids long. CDR1 is MNHEY, CDR2 SVGAGI, per germline. The V gene lost 4 bases and the J gene lost 4 bases, with 13 bases spanning the gap. CDR3 sequence (DNA): TGTGCCAGCAGTTTCACAGGGCGTTTCTATGGCTACACCTTC. Residues: CASSFTGRFYGYTF.

J is TRBJ1-2 and V is TRBV24-1, with D perhaps TRBD1 (6 bases). The CDR3 runs to 15 residues. Trimming left V 3 bases short and J 1 base short, with 11 bases between. Germline V lookup: CDR1 KGHDR, CDR2 SFDVKD. The CDR3: CATSDGQTNNYGYTF. The CDR3 DNA follows: TGTGCCACCAGTGATGGACAGACTAATAACTATGGCTACACCTTC.

The rearrangement joins TRBV5-1 to TRBJ1-1; D uncertain. This CDR3 spans 13 amino acids. V gave up 4 bases and J gave up 0 bases, with 7 bases separating them. The germline V gene has CDR1 SGHRS and CDR2 YFSETQ. CDR3 bases: TGCGCCAGCAGCGGCGGGATGAACACTGAAGCTTTCTTT. Encoded protein: CASSGGMNTEAFF.

The chain carries TRBV28 and TRBJ1-1, with 9 nucleotides matching TRBD1. Germline V gives CDR1 MDHEN, CDR2 SYDVKM. The ends lost 6 bases at V and 5 bases at J; junction bases unmatched: 13. The CDR3 is made up of 16 amino acids. CDR3 residues: CASSGTGLLGGTEAFF. CDR3 nucleotides: TGTGCCAGCAGCGGGACAGGGTTATTGGGGGGGACTGAAGCTTTCTTT.

The chain uses TRBV5-1 and TRBJ1-1, with 10 bases that match TRBD1. The CDR3 length is 15 residues. Germline CDR1 reads SGHRS; CDR2 reads YFSETQ. The junction had 7 bases not matched to a gene; V was cut back by 4 bases and J by 4 bases. For the CDR3, the DNA is TGCGCCAGCAGCCCCTGGGACAGGGGATCCACTGAAGCTTTCTTT. Amino acid sequence: CASSPWDRGSTEAFF.

This chain links TRBV18 with TRBJ1-1; the D gene is possibly TRBD1 (6 bases). CDR3 length: 14 amino acids. The germline CDR1 and CDR2 sequences are KGHSH and LQKENI. V was cut by 5 bases and J by 5 bases, with 15 bases left in between. The CDR3 region has the DNA TGTGCCAGCTCAGGAGGACAGAGAGGGACTGAAGCTTTCTTT. Translated: CASSGGQRGTEAFF.

CDR3 in DNA: TGTGCCAGCACCCTAGCGGGAGGAAGATACGAGCAGTACTTC. It encodes CASTLAGGRYEQYF. The V and J genes are TRBV3-1 (or the pseudogene TRBV3-2) and TRBJ2-7, with 11 nucleotides matching TRBD2. This CDR3 has 14 amino acids. The V gene's germline CDR1 is LGHDT and CDR2 YNNKEL (reference sequence). The ends lost 7 bases at V and 4 bases at J; junction bases unmatched: 6.

The chain couples TRBV4-3 to TRBJ1-1; D might be TRBD1 (5 bases). Trimming shortened V by 3 bases and J by 4 bases, and 9 bases separated the two germline ends. CDR3 length: 13 residues. Germline CDR1 is LGHNA and CDR2 is YSLEER. DNA of the CDR3: TGCGCCAGCAGCCACGCAGGGTTCACTGAAGCTTTCTTT. Its protein is CASSHAGFTEAFF.

The J gene is TRBJ2-5, the V gene TRBV7-9, with 14 bases that match TRBD2. The CDR3 has 16 residues. Germline loops: CDR1 SEHNR, CDR2 FQNEAQ (reference sequence). After removal of 1 base from V and 2 bases from J, the junction contained 0 bases not matched to a gene. CDR3: CASSLGTSGRQETQYF. CDR3 coding DNA: TGTGCCAGCAGCTTAGGGACTAGCGGGAGGCAAGAGACCCAGTACTTC.